The present T cell receptor beta chain was sequenced within a study of blood T cell repertoires in COVID-19. Study details: COVID-19 samples, acute and convalescent, were from the United States, Italy and Spain. From T cells, B-cell-depleted T cells, or PBMCs came the material, which was cDNA or gDNA.

Assay: immunoSEQ multiplex PCR; the TCRdb copy retains only in-frame clones and omits some. The sample has 150,000 to 200,000 clones; 75% to 90% are singletons. This CDR3 has 12 amino acids. Germline V gene data show CDR1 as ENHRY and CDR2 as SYGVKD. The V end lost 8 bases, the J end lost 2 bases, and 9 bases lay between the germline ends. This rearrangement joins TRBV10-3 to TRBJ1-2, with D possibly matching TRBD1 (5 bases). The source is a middle-aged woman with acute or convalescent COVID-19. The material sequenced was peripheral blood. The CDR3 sequence is CAIGGANYGYTF. CDR3 nucleotide sequence: TGTGCCATCGGTGGGGCGAACTATGGCTACACCTTC.